This T cell receptor beta chain was sequenced in a study of T cells in Graves' hyperthyroidism and ophthalmopathy. Study conclusions and caveats: Most expanded thyroid clonotypes above 0.001 recurred in blood.

Germline V gene data show CDR1 as KGHDR and CDR2 as SFDVKD. The CDR3 runs 15 residues. Trimming cost V 4 bases and J 1 base; bases outside gene matches: 4. Amplification of TCR beta CDR3 regions was performed using RNA transcripts as template. Carried out on the TCR CDR3, a first-round RT-PCR used the HTBI primer set. TCRdb reanalysed the multiplex PCR reads using MiXCR and keeps one entry per CDR3 protein. Of roughly 570,000 distinct CDR3 sequences in the sample, around 46% are singletons; the top ten hold about 8.3%. Hyperthyroidism, newly diagnosed and lasting under 2 months, affected patients aged 18 to 65. Turning to this clonotype: Its cognate antigen is unknown.

Sequenced material: peripheral blood or thyroid tissue (not recorded which). The rearrangement joins TRBV24-1 to TRBJ2-5; the match to TRBD2 covers 8 bases. This receptor was identified in a woman younger than 30 with Graves' hyperthyroidism. The CDR3 protein is CATSDPAGAQETQYF. The CDR3 DNA reads as TGTGCCACCAGTGACCCAGCGGGAGCCCAAGAGACCCAGTACTTC.